The entry that follows covers one TCR beta chain sequence. Its antigen is as yet unknown. These data originate in a study of radiotherapy plus CTLA-4 blockade in lung cancer. Study-level findings and limits: With interferon-beta, early dynamics of blood T cell clones were reported to best predict response. Tumor-derived TCR clones expanded in blood after radiotherapy plus ipilimumab.

Trimming removed 3 bases from V and 3 bases from J, with 11 bases in between. Germline V gene lookup returns CDR1 SGHAT and CDR2 FQDESV (reference sequence). The CDR3 is 14 residues long. TCRdb's copy holds only in-frame clones and misses some; the assay was immunoSEQ multiplex PCR. The profile covers more than 90,000 clones, with 70% to 90% appearing a single time and 4.5% to 6% taken by the ten largest. The chain recombines TRBV11-1 with TRBJ1-1; D is uncertain. This TCR came from a human donor with non-small cell lung cancer that progressed on radiotherapy plus ipilimumab. Sequenced material: peripheral blood, taken from a patient treated with radiotherapy plus ipilimumab. This CDR3 reads CASSLGQVYTEAFF. The CDR3, as DNA: TGTGCCAGCAGCTTGGGCCAGGTATACACTGAAGCTTTCTTT.